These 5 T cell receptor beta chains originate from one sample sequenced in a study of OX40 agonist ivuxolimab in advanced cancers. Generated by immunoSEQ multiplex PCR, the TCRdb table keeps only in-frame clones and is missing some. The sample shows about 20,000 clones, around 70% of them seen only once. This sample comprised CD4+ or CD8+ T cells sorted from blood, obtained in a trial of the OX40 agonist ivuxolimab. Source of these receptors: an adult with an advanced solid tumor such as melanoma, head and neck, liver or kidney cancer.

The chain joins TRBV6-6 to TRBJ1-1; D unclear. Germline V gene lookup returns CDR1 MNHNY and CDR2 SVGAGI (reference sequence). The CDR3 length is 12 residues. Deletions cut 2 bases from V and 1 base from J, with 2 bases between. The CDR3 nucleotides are TGTGCCAGCAGTTACGCGAACACTGAAGCTTTCTTT. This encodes CASSYANTEAFF.

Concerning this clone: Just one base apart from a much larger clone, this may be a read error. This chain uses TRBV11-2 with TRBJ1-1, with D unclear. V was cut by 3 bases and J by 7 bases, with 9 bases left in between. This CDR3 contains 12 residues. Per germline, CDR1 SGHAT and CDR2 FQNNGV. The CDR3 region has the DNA TGTGCCAGCAGCTTTAGGTTCGTTGAAGCTTTCTTT. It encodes CASSFRFVEAFF.

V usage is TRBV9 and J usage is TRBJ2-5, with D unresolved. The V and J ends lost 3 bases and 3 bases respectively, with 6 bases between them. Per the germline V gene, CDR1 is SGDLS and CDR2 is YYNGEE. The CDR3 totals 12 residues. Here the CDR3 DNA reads TGTGCCAGCAGCGATCCCGAAGAGACCCAGTACTTC. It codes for CASSDPEETQYF.

The CDR3 region is CAWSSLSQYF. For the CDR3, the DNA is TGTGCCTGGAGTTCCCTTTCGCAGTATTTT. The V and J genes are TRBV30 and TRBJ2-3, with D unclear. The V end was cut by 2 bases, the J end by 10 bases, with 7 bases between. Germline V lookup: CDR1 GTSNPN, CDR2 SVGIG (reference sequence). The CDR3 has 10 amino acids.

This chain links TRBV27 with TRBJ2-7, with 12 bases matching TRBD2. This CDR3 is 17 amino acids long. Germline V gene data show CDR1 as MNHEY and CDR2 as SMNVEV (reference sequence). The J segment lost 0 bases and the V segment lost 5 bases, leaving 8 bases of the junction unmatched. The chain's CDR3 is CASSTLGLAGSSYEQYF. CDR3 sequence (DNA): TGTGCCAGCAGTACGCTCGGACTAGCGGGAAGCTCCTACGAGCAGTACTTC.